This T cell receptor beta chain was recorded in a study of T cell responses to AZD1222 COVID-19 vaccine. Profiling relied on immunoSEQ multiplex PCR, and the TCRdb table lists in-frame clones only, not all of them. The sample holds roughly 150,000 clones, approximately 94% seen once. Study results and limitations: The donors showed a predominance of white British ancestry and of females, with possible underestimation of clonal diversity.

Germline V CDR1 and CDR2: MDHEN, SYDVKM. With 7 bases removed from V and 4 bases from J, the gap between germline ends came to 13 bases. This CDR3 is built from 13 residues. Notes on this clone: Its target is not known.

The gene calls are TRBV28 and TRBJ1-2; the D is unclear. The receptor's source is an adult who received the AZD1222 COVID-19 vaccine. The specimen was peripheral blood, collected 28 days after the second AZD1222 dose. The CDR3 is CASNGLGFYGYTF. The CDR3 nucleotides read TGTGCCAGCAACGGTCTCGGTTTCTATGGCTACACCTTC.